This TCR beta chain was sequenced in a study of PD-L1 blockade in urothelial cancer. This clone was observed once. Specified time point: pretreatment peripheral blood. Produced via immunoSEQ multiplex PCR; TCRdb's table is partial and in-frame only. The sample records about 95,000 clones, around 87% being singletons. Trimming cost V 4 bases and J 9 bases; bases outside gene matches: 10. Germline CDR1 reads SGHTA; CDR2 reads FQGNSA. The CDR3 contains 16 residues. Sequencing used PBMCs, obtained around atezolizumab (anti-PD-L1) treatment. The origin of this receptor is a man in his sixties with urothelial cancer. The chain has TRBV7-2 and TRBJ1-6; 9 nucleotides agree with TRBD1. The CDR3 nucleotides read TGTGCCAGCAGCTCCTCACAGGGGGCGTCTGGTTCACCCCTCCACTTT. This sequence encodes CASSSSQGASGSPLHF.